The TCR beta chain described here comes from a study of T cells in Graves' hyperthyroidism and ophthalmopathy. Study-wide results and limits: In the analysis, a 13 V-J model separated ophthalmopathy from stable hyperthyroidism.

On this clonotype itself: Its antigen is still unknown.

The CDR3 has 18 amino acids. The V segment lost 1 base and the J segment 9 bases; nucleotides outside the gene matches: 11. Germline V lookup: CDR1 LGHDT, CDR2 YNNKEL (reference sequence). Amplified TCR beta CDR3 regions came from RNA transcripts. During a first-round RT-PCR of the TCR CDR3, the HTBI primer set was used. TCRdb re-analysed the multiplex PCR reads in MiXCR, keeping a single row per CDR3 protein. The repertoire holds some 620,000 distinct CDR3 sequences, with 15% to 20% as singletons. The chain employs TRBV3-1 and TRBJ2-1; 14 bases fit TRBD2. This sequence was found in a woman in her twenties or thirties with Graves' hyperthyroidism. Sequenced sample: blood. Here the CDR3 DNA reads TGTGCCAGCAGCCAAGGTTTCGGGACTAGCGGGAGTGGAGCTGAGCAGTTCTTC. Translating gives CASSQGFGTSGSGAEQFF.